The rows below give T cell receptor beta chains drawn from one sample of a study of blood T cell repertoires in COVID-19. The assay was immunoSEQ multiplex PCR, and TCRdb's table has in-frame clones only and misses some. Of about 300,000 clones in the sample, about 89% were seen once. What was sequenced was peripheral blood. These receptors were collected from a middle-aged man with acute or convalescent COVID-19. CDR3s include the opening cysteine and the closing phenylalanine or tryptophan. A D gene is named only where the DNA matches it firmly. For some rows the clone size is stated as once, few or many, or as a class when expanded; others skip it.

j_call	d_call	v_call	clone_size	cdr3_nt	cdr3_aa
TRBJ2-1	TRBD2	TRBV9	once	TGTGCCAGCAGCTCACCCACACTAGCGGGGGGTCTGGTGAAATGGGATGAGCAGTTCTTC	CASSSPTLAGGLVKWDEQFF
TRBJ1-2	-	TRBV7-9	few	TGTGCCCTCGGGGTTTCGGGAAACTATGGCTACACCTTC	CALGVSGNYGYTF
TRBJ1-4	TRBD1	TRBV12-5	-	TGTGCTAGTGGTTTGGTAGTGTCGACAGGGTGGGGAACTAATGAAAAACTGTTTTTT	CASGLVVSTGWGTNEKLFF
TRBJ1-4	-	TRBV19	-	TGTGCCAGTAGTATGATTGGAGGGGGGGATGAAAAACTGTTTTTT	CASSMIGGGDEKLFF
TRBJ1-2	-	TRBV7-9	-	TGTGCCAGCAGCCCCCAGGGCGATAACTATGGCTACACCTTC	CASSPQGDNYGYTF
TRBJ1-5	-	TRBV18	-	TGTGCCAGCTCACCGGGTACAGGTAATAGCAATCAGCCCCAGCATTTT	CASSPGTGNSNQPQHF
TRBJ2-2	TRBD1	TRBV6-5	-	TGTGCCAGCAACGACAGGGGAGAGGGGGAGCTGTTTTTT	CASNDRGEGELFF
TRBJ2-5	-	TRBV27	-	TGTGCCAGCGGTGACAGTGAACAAGAGACCCAGTACTTC	CASGDSEQETQYF
TRBJ2-1	TRBD1	TRBV10-3	-	TGTGCCATCAGAAGACAGGGGGCCGGGGAGCAGTTCTTC	CAIRRQGAGEQFF
TRBJ1-4	-	TRBV30	-	TGTGCCTTCAATATCGGGGAGGCAAAACTGTTTTTT	CAFNIGEAKLFF
TRBJ2-2	TRBD2	TRBV24-1	-	TGTGCCACCAGTGTAGCTAGCGGGTCCTACACCGGGGAGCTGTTTTTT	CATSVASGSYTGELFF
TRBJ1-2	-	TRBV6-5	-	TGTGCCAGCGACCTCATGACAGCCACTAACTATGGCTACACCTTC	CASDLMTATNYGYTF
TRBJ2-7	TRBD1	TRBV10-1	-	TGCGCCCGCAGACGACAGGGAAGCTACGAGCAGTACTTC	CARRRQGSYEQYF
TRBJ1-2	-	TRBV19	-	TGTGCCAGTAGCTCAGGGGTAGGCGGCTACACCTTC	CASSSGVGGYTF
TRBJ1-1	-	TRBV3-1/TRBV3-2	-	TGTGCCAGCAGCCAAGATTCGACGTTAGGGGTACCAGCTTTCTTT	CASSQDSTLGVPAFF